The clone carrying this T cell receptor (beta chain) was seen a few times. What it binds is unknown. This sample stems from a study of cytomegalovirus exposure and HLA in healthy donors. The wider study: Most donors, about 82% of approximately 400 genotyped, fell in the Caucasian-associated ancestry cluster. Whole-study findings and limits: The likely explanation for a cluster of highly shared sequence variants was sequencing artifact. When the data were analyzed later, several of the most significant clusters appeared to be linked to common viral pathogens.

J gave up 3 bases and V 2 bases, and 3 bases lay outside the gene matches. The CDR3 contains 15 residues. Germline V lookup: CDR1 ENHRY, CDR2 SYGVKD. Vbeta (60) and Jbeta (13) primers were used in the PCR. Assay: immunoSEQ multiplex PCR; the TCRdb copy retains only in-frame clones and omits some. The sample has about 82,000 clones; 70% to 75% are singletons. The chain employs TRBV10-3 and TRBJ2-3, with TRBD1 matching over 9 bases. The specimen was PBMCs. The TCR originated in a woman aged 50 to 60 in good health and CMV-seropositive. Written as DNA, the CDR3 is TGTGCCATCAGTGAGGGGACAGGGAGAACAGATACGCAGTATTTT. This translates into CAISEGTGRTDTQYF.